The sequence of this T cell receptor (beta chain) was determined in a study of early T cells in non-severe SARS-CoV-2 infection. Study at large: Alpha and beta chains were unpaired, from unsorted whole-blood bulk RNA.

This CDR3 comprises 11 residues. Trimming stripped 11 bases from V and 9 bases from J, with 11 bases between. CDR1 and CDR2 from the germline V gene are MNHNY and SVGAGI (reference sequence). Unique molecular identifier tags were affixed to discrete cDNA molecules. TCRdb reprocessed the 5' RACE reads with MiXCR, giving one entry per CDR3 protein. The sample lists tens of thousands of distinct CDR3 sequences, about 15% seen once, with under 8% in the top ten. This clonotype was recorded at least ten times. The V call is TRBV6-6, the J call TRBJ1-6; D is ambiguous. The specimen was whole blood. The sequence was collected from an adult who was a healthcare worker with PCR-confirmed SARS-CoV-2 infection or an uninfected control (not recorded which). In DNA, the CDR3 is TGTGCCTGCAAGGAAGGTTCACCCCTCCACTTT. This encodes CACKEGSPLHF.